This paragraph reports one TCR beta chain. The antigen it recognizes is unknown. Within one base of it there is no much larger clone, and no base qualities were kept. V gives up 2 bases and J gives up 9 bases, and the segment between their germline ends measures 13 bases. The CDR3, cysteine through phenylalanine, is 13 amino acids long. Only the CDR3 portion is preserved as DNA: 39 bases, with reading frame beginning at the first base. Looking up the germline V gene (reference sequence) yields CDR1 MNHNY and CDR2 SVGAGI. The sample belongs to a study of a mutant IDH1 vaccine in newly diagnosed glioma (dated by TCRdb to the early 2020s). Some background on the complete study: Vaccination started 4-6 weeks after radiotherapy alone, or was given together with temozolomide cycles in the groups whose treatment included chemotherapy. Of the 30 or so patients who were treated, about 62% were male and 37.5% were female, and the mean age was around 43 years. Prior to enrollment, standard therapy consisting of radiotherapy alone, temozolomide alone, or radiochemotherapy with temozolomide had been administered to patients, with the combination being received by most patients. The week-35 safety follow-up was designated visit V12, and the week-47 end of study was designated visit V13. Peripheral blood was collected at six visits: V03 (baseline), V05, V07, V10, V12 and V13. Longitudinal TCRB deep sequencing was performed for about 25 treated patients wherever samples were available for exploratory analyses.

The full study reports these points: PBMC samples for TCRB deep sequencing were selected based on availability. It was noted by the authors that analyses of patient blood samples could not be reproduced owing to sample limitations. Immune responses induced by the vaccine were seen in around 93% of patients across multiple MHC alleles. Pseudoprogression seemed to be unrelated to changes in the top peripheral T cell clonotypes found by TCRB sequencing.

Taken with the paper, the label for time point translates to: week 35, safety follow-up. A 20-mer mutant IDH1 peptide at 300 micrograms in Montanide made up each vaccine dose, which was injected subcutaneously together with topical imiquimod. Eight vaccinations were administered to patients in weeks 1, 3, 5, 7, 11, 15, 19 and 23, corresponding to visits V03 through V10. Donors had newly diagnosed WHO grade 3 or 4 IDH1-mutant astrocytomas with loss of nuclear ATRX. The samples were drawn from NOA16, a multicentre, single-arm, open-label phase I trial in Germany that tested a mutant IDH1 peptide vaccine in humans for the first time. The DNeasy Blood and Tissue Kit was used to extract genomic DNA from EDTA blood for TCRB sequencing. Library preparation used the immunoSEQ multiplex PCR assay. Rearranged TCR beta chain sequences were amplified with the hsTCRB Kit following the manufacturer's protocol. Sequencing of TCRB libraries was carried out on an Illumina MiSeq. The published analysis was carried out like this. Demultiplexing, trimming and gene mapping were performed with the kit vendor's proprietary platform. TCRdb re-hosts the immuneACCESS table, in-frame sequences only. Its copies lack some clones; in the studies checked, an unresolved V gene accounts for under half of them, and the cause for the rest is not known. V, J and clone size are those of that table, while D and trimming were read from the DNA. The sample records approximately 50,000 clones, 65% to 85% of which are singletons. The ten largest make up 6% to 8% of the sample.

This chain joins TRBV6-6 to TRBJ1-1, with a weak D call of TRBD1 (5 bases match). The sequencing used PBMCs, collected from a glioma patient whose treatment included an IDH1 peptide vaccine. This clonotype was obtained from a man aged 40-49 years with glioma. CDR3 loop: CASSYEGTAKAFF. The bases read TGTGCCAGCAGTTACGAAGGGACGGCAAAAGCTTTCTTT.